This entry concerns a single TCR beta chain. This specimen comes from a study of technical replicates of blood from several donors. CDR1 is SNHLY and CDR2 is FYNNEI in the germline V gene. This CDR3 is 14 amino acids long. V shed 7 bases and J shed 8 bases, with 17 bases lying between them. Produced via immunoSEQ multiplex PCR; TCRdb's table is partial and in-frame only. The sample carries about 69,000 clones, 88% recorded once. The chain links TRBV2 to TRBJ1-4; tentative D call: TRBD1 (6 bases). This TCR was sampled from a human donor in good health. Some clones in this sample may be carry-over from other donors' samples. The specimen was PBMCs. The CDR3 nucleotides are TGTGCCAGCATAAAGGACAGCCGGGGAGAAAAACTGTTTTTT. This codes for CASIKDSRGEKLFF.